Below, 22 T cell receptor beta chains from the same sample are listed, as sequenced in a study of beta chain features in type 1 diabetes. Overall study results and limits: In all four CD4+ subsets, TCRB CDR3 length was significantly, moderately reduced in type 1 diabetes.

Their antigens remain unidentified. The investigators reverse transcribed all of the isolated RNA, so they sequenced expressed TCRB transcripts. The protocol was immunoSEQ multiplex PCR, while the TCRdb copy is restricted to in-frame clones and leaves out a portion. The sample lists more than 100,000 clones; roughly 10% were seen once. What was sequenced was central memory CD4+ T cells from blood. These TCRs come from a man aged 25 to 40 with type 1 diabetes.

The chain couples TRBV2 to TRBJ1-2, with D maybe TRBD1 (6 bases). The CDR3 has 13 residues. Trimming took 2 bases from V and 6 from J, leaving 10 bases between them. Germline CDR1 reads SNHLY; CDR2 reads FYNNEI. Here the CDR3 DNA reads TGTGCCAGCAGTGAACAACAGGGCCATGGCTACACCTTC. Its translation: CASSEQQGHGYTF.

This clone was counted only a few times. V is TRBV5-1 and J is TRBJ2-3, with 8 bases fitting TRBD2. The CDR3 spans 15 residues. V lost 0 bases and J lost 2; bases outside the gene matches: 2. Looked up from germline, CDR1 is SGHRS and CDR2 is YFSETQ. CDR3 bases: TGCGCCAGCAGCTTGGGCGGGGGGACCACAGATACGCAGTATTTT. Translation gives CASSLGGGTTDTQYF. The whole variable domain, remainder taken from reference TRBV5-1 and TRBJ2-3, is KAGVTQTPRYLIKTRGQQVTLSCSPISGHRSVSWYQQTPGQGLQFLFEYFSETQRNKGNFPGRFSGRQFSNSRSEMNVSTLELGDSALYLCASSLGGGTTDTQYFGPGTRLTVL.

This clone was seen a handful of times. The J gene is TRBJ2-3, the V gene TRBV10-3; weak D call: TRBD1 (6 bases). With 4 bases removed from V and 4 bases from J, the gap between germline ends came to 15 bases. CDR1 and CDR2 from the germline V gene are ENHRY and SYGVKD. The CDR3 loop spans 15 amino acids. The CDR3 loop is CAISGGQGSADTQYF. In DNA form, the CDR3 reads TGTGCCATCAGTGGCGGTCAGGGGAGCGCAGATACGCAGTATTTT.

The genes are TRBV7-3 and TRBJ1-6; 10 nucleotides line up with TRBD1. CDR3 length: 15 residues. CDR1 is SGHTA and CDR2 is FQGTGA in the germline V gene. V shed 4 bases and J 10 bases; nucleotides not matched to a gene: 7. This chain's CDR3 is CASSWTGGSGSPLHF. DNA for the CDR3: TGTGCCAGCAGCTGGACAGGGGGAAGTGGATCACCCCTCCACTTT.

The chain couples TRBV30 to TRBJ2-7, with a possible D match to TRBD1 (5 bases). Germline V gene data show CDR1 as GTSNPN and CDR2 as SVGIG (reference sequence). The CDR3 length is 11 residues. The V end was cut by 4 bases, the J end by 3 bases, with 7 bases between. In DNA form, the CDR3 reads TGTGCCTGGAATAGGGGCTACGAGCAGTACTTC. It translates to CAWNRGYEQYF.

This clone was observed a few times. This chain links TRBV27 with TRBJ1-1, with 8 bases fitting TRBD1. CDR3 size: 14 residues. Germline trimming cut 2 bases from V and 8 bases from J; bases unmatched to any gene: 7. Germline CDR1 reads MNHEY; CDR2 reads SMNVEV (reference sequence). The CDR3 loop is CASSLQPDRAEAFF. CDR3 DNA: TGTGCCAGCAGTTTACAGCCGGACAGGGCCGAAGCTTTCTTT.

The chain carries TRBV19 and TRBJ2-3; D is unresolved. From germline, CDR1 is LNHDA and CDR2 SQIVND (reference sequence). This CDR3 spans 12 amino acids. V was shortened by 8 bases and J by 0 bases, with 6 bases between the two germline ends. CDR3 loop: CASRVSTDTQYF. CDR3 DNA sequence: TGTGCCAGTCGGGTGAGCACAGATACGCAGTATTTT.

The rearrangement joins TRBV9 to TRBJ1-3; tentative D call: TRBD1 (6 bases). This CDR3 contains 15 residues. Deletions cut 3 bases from V and 0 bases from J, with 10 bases between. In germline, CDR1 is SGDLS, CDR2 YYNGEE. The CDR3 nucleotides read TGTGCCAGCAGCGATCAGGGGCACTCTGGAAACACCATATATTTT. It is translated as CASSDQGHSGNTIYF. Combining the CDR3 with reference TRBV9 and TRBJ1-3 gives the whole variable domain DSGVTQTPKHLITATGQRVTLRCSPRSGDLSVYWYQQSLDQGLQFLIQYYNGEERAKGNILERFSAQQFPDLHSELNLSSLELGDSALYFCASSDQGHSGNTIYFGEGSWLTVV.

This clone was detected a few times. The chain employs TRBV7-9 and TRBJ2-7, with 9 bases identical to TRBD1. V trimming: 5 bases; J trimming: 7 bases; junction bases outside the gene matches: 15. Germline V gene lookup returns CDR1 SEHNR and CDR2 FQNEAQ (reference sequence). The CDR3 spans 16 residues. The CDR3 spells CASSVGGRTGAQEQYF. Written as DNA, the CDR3 is TGTGCCAGCAGCGTAGGGGGAAGGACAGGGGCCCAGGAGCAGTACTTC.

J is TRBJ2-1 and V is TRBV5-4; a weak D match, TRBD1 (7 bases). This CDR3 is 15 amino acids long. V was trimmed by 0 bases and J by 5 bases, leaving 12 bases between them. Germline values: CDR1 SGHNT, CDR2 YYREEE (reference sequence). As DNA, the CDR3 is TGTGCCAGCAGCTTGGTCGGCAGGGGGGACAATGAGCAGTTCTTC. This translates into CASSLVGRGDNEQFF.

This clone was detected only a few times. J is TRBJ2-3 and V is TRBV4-2; TRBD2 agrees at 9 bases. The CDR3 length is 16 residues. CDR1 and CDR2 from the germline V gene are LGHNA and YNFKEQ. V shed 1 base and J 4 bases; nucleotides not matched to a gene: 6. The CDR3 here is CASSQVVAGEADTQYF. The CDR3 DNA reads TGTGCCAGCAGCCAAGTCGTAGCGGGGGAGGCAGATACGCAGTATTTT.

This clone was seen a handful of times. The chain links TRBV11-2 to TRBJ2-3; TRBD2 is a possible D gene (5 bases). The CDR3 contains 15 residues. CDR1 is SGHAT, CDR2 FQNNGV, per germline. Between the trimmed V and J ends, which lost 3 bases and 1 base, there was a span of 11 bases. CDR3 in DNA: TGTGCCAGCAGCTTCCGGGGAACTCGCACAGATACGCAGTATTTT. This gives the protein CASSFRGTRTDTQYF.

In this sample, this clone turned up a few times. The genes are TRBV5-4 and TRBJ2-1; perhaps D is TRBD1 or TRBD2 (6 bases each). V dropped 4 bases and J dropped 3 bases, with 14 bases sitting between them. The CDR3 is 15 residues long. Germline V gives CDR1 SGHNT, CDR2 YYREEE (reference sequence). The CDR3 spells CASSVGGSIYNEQFF. DNA for the CDR3: TGTGCCAGCAGCGTGGGGGGCAGCATCTACAATGAGCAGTTCTTC.

This clone was observed a few times. CDR3 nucleotides: TGTGCCTGGAGTGTGAAGGGGGCGGTCGGCTACACCTTC. Encoded protein: CAWSVKGAVGYTF. The chain uses TRBV30 and TRBJ1-2, with TRBD1 identical over 7 bases. Germline V lookup: CDR1 GTSNPN, CDR2 SVGIG (reference sequence). The CDR3 sequence is 13 residues long. With 0 bases clipped from V and 8 bases from J, the junction kept 6 bases outside the gene matches. Together with reference TRBV30 and TRBJ1-2, the CDR3 gives the full variable domain: SQTIHQWPATLVQPVGSPLSLECTVEGTSNPNLYWYRQAAGRGLQLLFYSVGIGQISSEVPQNLSASRPQDRQFILSSKKLLLSDSGFYLCAWSVKGAVGYTFGSGTRLTVV.

This clone has more than one count but fewer than ten. The chain recombines TRBV9 with TRBJ1-5, with unresolved D. Trimming shortened V by 4 bases and J by 7 bases, and 15 bases separated the two germline ends. CDR1 and CDR2 (germline): SGDLS, YYNGEE. The length of the CDR3 is 14 residues. The CDR3 is CASSPRRIGQPQHF. The CDR3 nucleotides are TGTGCCAGCAGCCCTCGCCGGATCGGGCAGCCCCAGCATTTT.

The J gene is TRBJ2-1, the V gene TRBV11-2; 7 bases are a match to TRBD2. The CDR3 has 14 amino acids. Trimming cost V 5 bases and J 5 bases; bases outside gene matches: 6. Germline CDR1 and CDR2: SGHAT and FQNNGV. DNA of the CDR3: TGTGCCAGCAGCGCCCGTGGACTAGACAATGAGCAGTTCTTC. The encoded protein is CASSARGLDNEQFF. The variable domain in full, with the rest retrieved from reference TRBV11-2 and TRBJ2-1, is EAGVAQSPRYKIIEKRQSVAFWCNPISGHATLYWYQQILGQGPKLLIQFQNNGVVDDSQLPKDRFSAERLKGVDSTLKIQPAKLEDSAVYLCASSARGLDNEQFFGPGTRLTVL.

This clone was seen a handful of times. V gene TRBV2 combines with J gene TRBJ2-3; 11 bases are a match to TRBD2. In germline, CDR1 is SNHLY, CDR2 FYNNEI. V lost 7 bases and J lost 6; bases outside the gene matches: 9. The CDR3 spans 15 residues. CDR3 region: CASKGSGGAGDTQYF. In nucleotides, the CDR3 is TGTGCCAGCAAGGGTAGCGGGGGGGCGGGGGATACGCAGTATTTT.

This clone was seen a handful of times. The CDR3 is CSVDSSGGDEQYF. DNA for the CDR3: TGCAGCGTTGATTCTAGCGGGGGGGACGAGCAGTACTTC. V and J are TRBV29-1 and TRBJ2-5; 12 bases are a match to TRBD2. The last part of the DNA fits TRBJ2-7 better; the J call may be wrong. This CDR3 has 13 residues. The germline V gene has CDR1 SQVTM and CDR2 ANQGSEA.

The V call is TRBV11-2, the J call TRBJ2-5; a weak D match, TRBD2 (5 bases). With 2 bases removed from V and 6 bases from J, the gap between germline ends came to 10 bases. CDR1 SGHAT and CDR2 FQNNGV come from the germline V gene. The CDR3 has 13 residues. The CDR3 region has the DNA TGTGCCAGCAGCTTAAATGGAGGACAGACCCAGTACTTC. This sequence encodes CASSLNGGQTQYF.

The chain employs TRBV5-1 and TRBJ1-1; D is unclear. V gave up 2 bases and J gave up 0 bases, with 14 bases separating them. The germline gives CDR1 SGHRS, CDR2 YFSETQ. There are 16 residues in the CDR3. The CDR3 coding sequence is TGCGCCAGCAGCTTTCAAACGGGTAGGATGAACACTGAAGCTTTCTTT. This gives the protein CASSFQTGRMNTEAFF.

J is TRBJ2-3 and V is TRBV7-2, with D perhaps TRBD2 (5 bases). The germline V gene encodes CDR1 SGHTA and CDR2 FQGNSA. The germline V and J ends were trimmed by 1 base and 7 bases, with 9 bases remaining between them. This CDR3 comprises 13 residues. The CDR3 spells CASSLGRGYTQYF. CDR3 sequence (DNA): TGTGCCAGCAGCTTAGGCCGGGGTTATACGCAGTATTTT.

The chain links TRBV13 to TRBJ1-6; D is possibly TRBD1 (6 bases). The CDR3 contains 15 residues. V lost 7 bases and J lost 7, with 17 bases in between. CDR1 and CDR2 from the germline V gene are PRHDT and FYEKMQ (reference sequence). The CDR3 region is CASTRGRGQNSPLHF. Written as DNA, the CDR3 is TGTGCCAGCACGAGGGGCAGGGGTCAAAATTCACCCCTCCACTTT.